These 24 T cell receptor beta chains were sequenced from one sample in a study of blood T cell repertoires in COVID-19. Using immunoSEQ multiplex PCR, the repertoire was profiled, and TCRdb retains in-frame clones only, with some absent. The sample yields roughly 270,000 clones, approximately 81% seen once. Sequencing was done on a sample of PBMCs or T cells enriched from blood (not recorded which). The receptors come from a woman aged 50 to 60 who had recovered from COVID-19.

The chain uses TRBV9 and TRBJ2-5; TRBD2 agrees at 9 bases. CDR3 length: 14 residues. CDR1 and CDR2 from the germline V gene are SGDLS and YYNGEE. V lost 3 bases and J lost 4; bases outside the gene matches: 4. Written as DNA, the CDR3 is TGTGCCAGCAGCGGACCGGGACTAGCAGAGACCCAGTACTTC. This encodes CASSGPGLAETQYF.

This CDR3 is CSGMDKTIYNEQFF. Here the CDR3 DNA reads TGCAGCGGGATGGACAAAACCATCTACAATGAGCAGTTCTTC. The J gene is TRBJ2-1, the V gene TRBV29-1, with a possible D match to TRBD1 (5 bases). This CDR3 has 14 amino acids. V was pared by 7 bases and J by 3 bases, with 16 bases between. Germline V gene sequence: CDR1 SQVTM, CDR2 ANQGSEA.

This chain uses TRBV7-9 with TRBJ1-1; possible D gene TRBD1, 5 bases. This CDR3 contains 12 residues. The germline V and J ends were trimmed by 1 base and 11 bases, with 11 bases remaining between them. Germline CDR1 reads SEHNR; CDR2 reads FQNEAQ (reference sequence). The CDR3 DNA is TGTGCCAGCAGCTTAGAGGGCAGGGCGGCTTTCTTT. It yields the protein CASSLEGRAAFF.

V gene TRBV9 combines with J gene TRBJ2-2, with a tentative D call TRBD2 (5 bases). Germline CDR1 and CDR2: SGDLS and YYNGEE. Trimming pared 1 base from V and 6 bases from J, leaving 16 bases between. The CDR3 is 16 amino acids. CDR3 coding DNA: TGTGCCAGCAGCGTAATCCGGGCCCCCGGGGCCGGGGAGCTGTTTTTT. This encodes CASSVIRAPGAGELFF.

The chain has TRBV5-1 and TRBJ2-7; tentatively, D is TRBD2 (5 bases). The CDR3 runs to 13 residues. Germline assignment: CDR1 SGHRS and CDR2 YFSETQ. Between the trimmed V and J ends, which lost 4 bases and 3 bases, there was a span of 11 bases. This CDR3 is CASSDPEGYEQYF. The DNA for the CDR3 is TGCGCCAGCAGCGACCCCGAGGGCTACGAGCAGTACTTC.

This sequence joins TRBV7-2 and TRBJ1-2, with 9 bases matching TRBD1. CDR1 SGHTA and CDR2 FQGNSA come from the germline V gene. V was pared by 2 bases and J by 8 bases, with 9 bases of the junction left unmatched. The CDR3 has 15 amino acids. The chain's CDR3 is CASSLLGPDRGGYTF. The CDR3 nucleotides read TGTGCCAGCAGCTTACTGGGCCCGGACAGGGGCGGCTACACCTTC.

The rearrangement uses TRBV12-3 or TRBV12-4 and TRBJ1-1; unclear D gene. This CDR3 comprises 13 residues. Trimming pared 3 bases from V and 4 bases from J, leaving 9 bases between. The CDR3 DNA is TGTGCCAGCAGTTTGAGTCGAACCACTGAAGCTTTCTTT. Translation gives CASSLSRTTEAFF.

This chain connects TRBV5-4 to TRBJ2-2; 13 positions agree with TRBD2. V lost 4 bases to trimming and J lost 0 bases; unmatched junction nucleotides: 3. CDR1 is SGHNT, CDR2 YYREEE, per germline (reference sequence). This CDR3 has 17 residues. The CDR3 bases are TGTGCCAGCAGCGAGGGACTAGCGGGACCGAACACCGGGGAGCTGTTTTTT. This sequence encodes CASSEGLAGPNTGELFF.

To note about this clone: Other nucleotide sequences from this sample produce the same CDR3. V is TRBV6-5 and J is TRBJ1-2, with D maybe TRBD1 (6 bases). This CDR3 has 13 amino acids. Germline CDR1 and CDR2: MNHEY and SVGAGI. The V gene lost 6 bases and the J gene lost 3 bases, with 11 bases spanning the gap. The CDR3 nucleotides read TGTGCCAGCAGGGGCACAGGGTACTATGGCTACACCTTC. Protein sequence: CASRGTGYYGYTF.

This clone was detected only once. The rearrangement joins TRBV25-1 to TRBJ1-4; TRBD1 matches 9 bases. This CDR3 has 15 amino acids. Per germline, CDR1 MGHDK and CDR2 SYGVNS. The trim removed 5 bases at V and 8 bases at J, leaving 9 bases unmatched. The CDR3: CASSHGDRVGEKLFF. CDR3 DNA: TGTGCCAGCAGTCACGGGGACAGGGTGGGGGAAAAACTGTTTTTT.

The chain has TRBV7-9 and TRBJ1-3; D ambiguous. The CDR3 length is 12 residues. The ends were cut back, 4 bases at V and 4 bases at J, with 5 bases in the middle. Germline CDR1 SEHNR, CDR2 FQNEAQ (reference sequence). CDR3 nucleotides: TGTGCCAGCAGCTGGGAGGGAAACACCATATATTTT. Amino acids: CASSWEGNTIYF.

This chain joins TRBV18 and TRBJ1-1, with a weak D call TRBD1 (5 bases). V was cut by 1 base and J by 3 bases, with 9 bases left in between. Germline-derived CDR1 and CDR2 are KGHSH and LQKENI. The CDR3 sequence is 14 residues long. The CDR3 here is CASSPRPGDTEAFF. The CDR3 nucleotides are TGTGCCAGCTCACCACGACCGGGGGACACTGAAGCTTTCTTT. The full variable domain, completed using reference TRBV18 and TRBJ1-1, is NAGVMQNPRHLVRRRGQEARLRCSPMKGHSHVYWYRQLPEEGLKFMVYLQKENIIDESGMPKERFSAEFPKEGPSILRIQQVVRGDSAAYFCASSPRPGDTEAFFGQGTRLTVV.

As to this clone: Within the sample, other DNA sequences also encode this same CDR3. The rearrangement links TRBV7-3 to TRBJ2-7; 8 bases fit TRBD1. The CDR3 consists of 15 residues. Trimming at V came to 5 bases and at J to 2 bases, leaving 8 bases not matched to a gene. CDR1 is SGHTA, CDR2 FQGTGA, per germline. The CDR3 protein is CASSLTGTGPYEQYF. The CDR3 DNA follows: TGTGCCAGCAGCCTTACCGGGACAGGCCCCTACGAGCAGTACTTC. Full variable domain (remainder filled in from reference TRBV7-3 and TRBJ2-7): GAGVSQTPSNKVTEKGKYVELRCDPISGHTALYWYRQSLGQGPEFLIYFQGTGAADDSGLPNDRFFAVRPEGSVSTLKIQRTERGDSAVYLCASSLTGTGPYEQYFGPGTRLTVT.

V and J are TRBV3-1 (or the pseudogene TRBV3-2) and TRBJ1-1; D not resolved. Deletions cut 8 bases from V and 2 bases from J, with 15 bases between. This CDR3 has 14 amino acids. Per the germline V gene, CDR1 is LGHDT and CDR2 is YNNKEL (reference sequence). The CDR3: CASVNVRSNTEAFF. CDR3 coding DNA: TGTGCCAGCGTCAACGTCAGATCCAACACTGAAGCTTTCTTT.

The gene calls are TRBV28 and TRBJ1-4; tentatively, D is TRBD1 (6 bases). V was shortened by 5 bases and J by 7 bases, with 14 bases between the two germline ends. In germline, CDR1 is MDHEN, CDR2 SYDVKM. This CDR3 contains 14 residues. The CDR3 DNA follows: TGTGCCAGCAGTAGCGGGGGCGCGGGTGAAAAACTGTTTTTT. Translating it yields CASSSGGAGEKLFF.

This clone was recorded a few times. V gene TRBV5-6 combines with J gene TRBJ1-1; 7 bases line up with TRBD1. Unmatched junction bases numbered 7, after V lost 1 base and J lost 4 bases. CDR1 and CDR2 (germline): SGHDT, YYEEEE. The CDR3 runs 15 residues. CDR3 in DNA: TGTGCCAGCAGCTTGCAGGCAGGGGGGAGCACTGAAGCTTTCTTT. Protein product: CASSLQAGGSTEAFF. Full variable domain (outside the CDR3, taken from reference TRBV5-6 and TRBJ1-1): DAGVTQSPTHLIKTRGQQVTLRCSPKSGHDTVSWYQQALGQGPQFIFQYYEEEERQRGNFPDRFSGHQFPNYSSELNVNALLLGDSALYLCASSLQAGGSTEAFFGQGTRLTVV.

This clone was seen only a few times. CDR3 nucleotides: TGTGCCAGCAGCTTTTCCGGCAGGGGCGACGAGCAGTACTTC. It encodes CASSFSGRGDEQYF. This rearrangement joins TRBV7-2 to TRBJ2-7; possible D gene TRBD1, 6 bases. The CDR3 spans 14 residues. V was pared by 3 bases and J by 5 bases, with 14 bases between. The germline CDR1 and CDR2 sequences are SGHTA and FQGNSA.

This clone occurred a few times. The chain recombines TRBV7-9 with TRBJ1-5, with TRBD1 as a possible D gene (6 bases). Trimming took 1 base from V and 3 from J, leaving 13 bases between them. There are 16 residues in the CDR3. CDR1 is SEHNR and CDR2 is FQNEAQ in the germline V gene (reference sequence). The CDR3 sequence: CASSLEAGVVNQPQHF. The CDR3 DNA reads TGTGCCAGCAGCTTAGAGGCAGGGGTCGTCAATCAGCCCCAGCATTTT.

This chain connects TRBV18 to TRBJ2-2, with TRBD1 matching over 8 bases. CDR1 KGHSH and CDR2 LQKENI come from the germline V gene. After removal of 6 bases from V and 6 bases from J, the junction contained 9 bases not matched to a gene. The CDR3 loop spans 15 amino acids. DNA of the CDR3: TGTGCCAGCTCCGGACAGGGCAGACACGCCGGGGAGCTGTTTTTT. It specifies CASSGQGRHAGELFF.

This chain uses TRBV11-1 with TRBJ1-2; D is perhaps TRBD1 (5 bases). There are 15 residues in the CDR3. Germline CDR1 and CDR2: SGHAT and FQDESV (reference sequence). The V gene lost 2 bases and the J gene lost 7 bases, with 17 bases spanning the gap. CDR3 sequence (DNA): TGTGCCAGCAGCTTAATTCCGGGTCAGGGAAGTGGCTACACCTTC. It is translated as CASSLIPGQGSGYTF.

The chain uses TRBV9 and TRBJ1-1; 8 bases are a match to TRBD1. The CDR3 is 16 amino acids. V lost 4 bases, J lost 4 bases, and 12 bases stayed unmatched. CDR1 is SGDLS and CDR2 is YYNGEE in the germline V gene. CDR3 sequence reads: CASSPRTGMGRTEAFF. The CDR3 DNA reads TGTGCCAGCAGCCCCCGGACAGGGATGGGGCGCACTGAAGCTTTCTTT.

The chain is built from TRBV2 and TRBJ1-4; 7 bases fit TRBD1. Per the germline V gene, CDR1 is SNHLY and CDR2 is FYNNEI. The trim removed 5 bases at V and 3 bases at J, leaving 6 bases unmatched. The CDR3 sequence is 15 residues long. This CDR3 is CASSPQGKANEKLFF. The CDR3 bases are TGTGCCAGCAGTCCACAGGGGAAGGCTAATGAAAAACTGTTTTTT.

This clone was recorded only once. The chain links TRBV29-1 to TRBJ2-5, with unresolved D. The germline gives CDR1 SQVTM, CDR2 ANQGSEA. V was pared by 4 bases and J by 3 bases, with 9 bases between. CDR3 length: 12 amino acids. CDR3 region: CSVVGLEETQYF. DNA for the CDR3: TGCAGCGTTGTTGGTTTAGAAGAGACCCAGTACTTC.

The chain combines TRBV30 with TRBJ1-2; a possible D gene is TRBD1 (5 bases). The CDR3 spans 13 residues. The V end was cut by 4 bases, the J end by 3 bases, with 12 bases between. Germline lookup yields CDR1 GTSNPN and CDR2 SVGIG (reference sequence). The CDR3 spells CAWNIQADYGYTF. The CDR3 bases are TGTGCCTGGAATATACAGGCCGACTATGGCTACACCTTC. Supplemented by reference TRBV30 and TRBJ1-2, the full variable domain reads SQTIHQWPATLVQPVGSPLSLECTVEGTSNPNLYWYRQAAGRGLQLLFYSVGIGQISSEVPQNLSASRPQDRQFILSSKKLLLSDSGFYLCAWNIQADYGYTFGSGTRLTVV.